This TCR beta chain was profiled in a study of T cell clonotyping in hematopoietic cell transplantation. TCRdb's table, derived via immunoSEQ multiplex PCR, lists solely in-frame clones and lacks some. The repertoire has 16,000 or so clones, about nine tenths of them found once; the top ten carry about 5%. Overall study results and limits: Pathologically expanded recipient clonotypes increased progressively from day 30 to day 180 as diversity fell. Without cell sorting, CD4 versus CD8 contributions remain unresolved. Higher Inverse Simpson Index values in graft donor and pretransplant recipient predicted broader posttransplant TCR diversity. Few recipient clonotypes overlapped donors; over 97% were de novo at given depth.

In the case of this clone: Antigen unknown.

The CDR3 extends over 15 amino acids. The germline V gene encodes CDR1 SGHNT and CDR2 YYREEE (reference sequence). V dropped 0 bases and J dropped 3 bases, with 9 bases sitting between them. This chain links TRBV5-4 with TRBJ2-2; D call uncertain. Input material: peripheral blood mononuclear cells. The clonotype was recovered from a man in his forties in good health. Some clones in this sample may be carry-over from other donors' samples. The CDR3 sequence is CASSLGGRDTGELFF. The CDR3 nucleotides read TGTGCCAGCAGCTTGGGTGGCCGCGACACCGGGGAGCTGTTTTTT.